This T cell receptor beta chain comes out of a study of cytomegalovirus exposure and HLA in healthy donors. With respect to this clone: As yet, its antigen is unknown.

Data came from immunoSEQ multiplex PCR; TCRdb stores just in-frame clones and leaves some out. The table lists around 120,000 clones, roughly 90% of them singletons. CDR3 size: 15 residues. The germline CDR1 and CDR2 sequences are MNHNY and SVGAGI (reference sequence). V gave up 8 bases and J gave up 4 bases; unmatched junction bases: 9. Study findings and constraints: Reports indicated that the classifier achieved high specificity and sensitivity in diagnosing cytomegalovirus status.

The source material was PBMCs. The V and J genes are TRBV6-6 and TRBJ2-7, with 12 bases lining up with TRBD1. The sequence derives from a woman aged 18-30 years in good health and CMV-seropositive. In DNA, the CDR3 is TGTGCCAGCGGTCTGGGGACAGGGGGCCCTTACGAGCAGTACTTC. Protein: CASGLGTGGPYEQYF.